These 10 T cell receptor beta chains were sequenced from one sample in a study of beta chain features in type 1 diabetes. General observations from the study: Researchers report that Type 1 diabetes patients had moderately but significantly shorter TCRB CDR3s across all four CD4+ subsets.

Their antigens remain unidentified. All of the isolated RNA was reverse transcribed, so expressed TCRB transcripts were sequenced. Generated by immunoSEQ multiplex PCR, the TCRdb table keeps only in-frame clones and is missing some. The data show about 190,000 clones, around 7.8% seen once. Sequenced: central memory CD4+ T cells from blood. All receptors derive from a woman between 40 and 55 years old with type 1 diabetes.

CDR3 nucleotide sequence: TGTGCCAGCAGCGTAGAGGGGGGGGACACCGGGGAGCTGTTTTTT. Amino acids: CASSVEGGDTGELFF. This chain connects TRBV9 to TRBJ2-2; D is possibly TRBD2 (7 bases). The CDR3 length is 15 residues. V was pared by 0 bases and J by 3 bases, with 9 bases between. Germline V gives CDR1 SGDLS, CDR2 YYNGEE.

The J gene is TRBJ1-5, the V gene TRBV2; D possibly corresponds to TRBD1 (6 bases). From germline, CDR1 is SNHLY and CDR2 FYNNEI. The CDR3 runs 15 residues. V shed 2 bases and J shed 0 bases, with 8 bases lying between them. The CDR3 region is CASSETGYSNQPQHF. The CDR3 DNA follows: TGTGCCAGCAGTGAAACAGGGTATAGCAATCAGCCCCAGCATTTT.

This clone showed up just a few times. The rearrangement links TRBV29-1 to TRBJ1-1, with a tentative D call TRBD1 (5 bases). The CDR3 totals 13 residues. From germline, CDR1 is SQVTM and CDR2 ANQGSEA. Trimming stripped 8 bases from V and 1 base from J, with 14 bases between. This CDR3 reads CSPRGWGNTEAFF. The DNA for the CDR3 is TGCAGCCCGCGGGGGTGGGGGAACACTGAAGCTTTCTTT.

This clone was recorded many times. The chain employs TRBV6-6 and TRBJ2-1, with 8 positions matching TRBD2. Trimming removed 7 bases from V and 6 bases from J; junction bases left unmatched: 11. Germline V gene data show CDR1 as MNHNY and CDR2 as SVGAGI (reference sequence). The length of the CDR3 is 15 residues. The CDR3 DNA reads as TGTGCCAGCACCCTCAACGGACTAGCTGGCAATGAGCAGTTCTTC. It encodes CASTLNGLAGNEQFF.

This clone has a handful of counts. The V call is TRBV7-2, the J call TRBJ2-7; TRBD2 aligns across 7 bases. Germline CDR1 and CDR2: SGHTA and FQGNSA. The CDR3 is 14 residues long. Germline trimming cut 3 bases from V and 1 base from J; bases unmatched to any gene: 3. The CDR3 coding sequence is TGTGCCAGCAGCTTGGCTAGCGGTTCCTACGAGCAGTACTTC. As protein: CASSLASGSYEQYF. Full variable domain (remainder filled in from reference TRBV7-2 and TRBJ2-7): GAGVSQSPSNKVTEKGKDVELRCDPISGHTALYWYRQSLGQGLEFLIYFQGNSAPDKSGLPSDRFSAERTGGSVSTLTIQRTQQEDSAVYLCASSLASGSYEQYFGPGTRLTVT.

CDR3 region: CATSRDGDRVGEQYF. In DNA, the CDR3 is TGTGCCACCAGCAGAGATGGGGACAGGGTTGGCGAGCAGTACTTC. The gene calls are TRBV15 and TRBJ2-7; the match to TRBD1 covers 9 bases. CDR1 LNHNV and CDR2 YYDKDF come from the germline V gene (reference sequence). V gave up 0 bases and J gave up 6 bases; unmatched junction bases: 6. This CDR3 comprises 15 residues.

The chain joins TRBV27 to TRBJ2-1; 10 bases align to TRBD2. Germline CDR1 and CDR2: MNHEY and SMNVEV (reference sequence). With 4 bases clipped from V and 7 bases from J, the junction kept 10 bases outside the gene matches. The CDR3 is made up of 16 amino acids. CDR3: CASSSGRLAGVNEQFF. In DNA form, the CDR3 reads TGTGCCAGCAGTTCCGGCCGGCTAGCGGGAGTTAATGAGCAGTTCTTC.

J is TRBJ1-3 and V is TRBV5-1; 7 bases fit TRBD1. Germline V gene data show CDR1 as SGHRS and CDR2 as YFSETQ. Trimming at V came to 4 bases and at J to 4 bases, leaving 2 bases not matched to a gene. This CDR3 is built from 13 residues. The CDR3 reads CASSEGQGNTIYF. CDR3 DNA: TGCGCCAGCAGCGAGGGACAGGGAAACACCATATATTTT.

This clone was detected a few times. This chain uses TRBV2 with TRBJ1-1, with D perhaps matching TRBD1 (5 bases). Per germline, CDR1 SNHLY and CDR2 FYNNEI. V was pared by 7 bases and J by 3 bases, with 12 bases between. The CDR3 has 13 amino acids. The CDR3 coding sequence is TGTGCCAGCAATCCAGGGCCCGACACTGAAGCTTTCTTT. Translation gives CASNPGPDTEAFF.

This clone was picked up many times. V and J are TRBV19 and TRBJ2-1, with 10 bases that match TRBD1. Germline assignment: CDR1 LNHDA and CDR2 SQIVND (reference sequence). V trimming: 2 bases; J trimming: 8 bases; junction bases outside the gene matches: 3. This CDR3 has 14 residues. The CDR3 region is CASSISTGGHEQFF. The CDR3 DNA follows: TGTGCCAGTAGTATATCGACAGGGGGCCATGAGCAGTTCTTC.